Below, 5 T cell receptor beta chains from the same sample are listed, as sequenced in a study of TIL therapy for anti-PD-1-resistant metastatic lung cancer. Documented time point: pre-treatment sample, taken before nivolumab and TIL therapy. Pleural nodules or supraclavicular lymph nodes made up most of the excised metastases sampled. The libraries were made with immunoSEQ v3. Repertoires were generated with immunoSEQ multiplex PCR, while TCRdb's copy carries only in-frame clones and drops some. The sample lists tens of thousands of clones, around 70% occurring once. Specimen: tumor tissue, collected at baseline. The receptors shown here come from a person between 25 and 80 years old with non-small cell lung cancer.

The chain joins TRBV5-4 to TRBJ2-7, with D perhaps TRBD2 (7 bases). With 3 bases removed from V and 9 bases from J, the gap between germline ends came to 13 bases. The germline V gene has CDR1 SGHNT and CDR2 YYREEE (reference sequence). The length of the CDR3 is 12 residues. Here the CDR3 DNA reads TGTGCCAGCAGCTCCGGGGGGCCACGGCAGTACTTC. Translating gives CASSSGGPRQYF.

Only a few counts were recorded for this clone. This sequence joins TRBV6-5 and TRBJ1-3, with D uncertain. V lost 9 bases, J lost 3 bases, and 9 bases lay in between. The germline V gene has CDR1 MNHEY and CDR2 SVGAGI. The CDR3 is 12 amino acids. The CDR3 loop is CASLTFGNTIYF. CDR3 sequence (DNA): TGTGCCAGTCTAACATTTGGAAACACCATATATTTT.

V gene TRBV7-2 combines with J gene TRBJ1-3, with a weak D call TRBD1 (6 bases). Trimming pared 3 bases from V and 4 bases from J, leaving 16 bases between. The CDR3 covers 16 residues. Germline V gives CDR1 SGHTA, CDR2 FQGNSA. The DNA for the CDR3 is TGTGCCAGCAGCTTCGGACAGCTTGAAGGAGGAAACACCATATATTTT. Residues: CASSFGQLEGGNTIYF.

This clone showed up just once. The chain employs TRBV7-2 and TRBJ1-4; a weak D match, TRBD1 (6 bases). This CDR3 region has 17 residues. V lost 5 bases to trimming and J lost 0 bases, with 16 bases between them. In germline, CDR1 is SGHTA, CDR2 FQGNSA. The CDR3 reads CASSLTMTGATNEKLFF. The CDR3 nucleotides read TGTGCCAGCAGCCTAACGATGACAGGAGCAACTAATGAAAAACTGTTTTTT. Filled out from reference TRBV7-2 and TRBJ1-4, the complete variable domain reads GAGVSQSPSNKVTEKGKDVELRCDPISGHTALYWYRQSLGQGLEFLIYFQGNSAPDKSGLPSDRFSAERTGGSVSTLTIQRTQQEDSAVYLCASSLTMTGATNEKLFFGSGTQLSVL.

V gene TRBV7-6 combines with J gene TRBJ1-2; D gene uncertain. In germline, CDR1 is SGHVS, CDR2 FNYEAQ. The CDR3 spans 12 residues. V lost 1 base and J lost 8, with 8 bases in between. CDR3 sequence (DNA): TGTGCCAGCAGCTTAGGTCGGGAAGGCTACACCTTC. Translated, it gives CASSLGREGYTF.